This T cell receptor beta chain was found in a study of Graves' ophthalmopathy and Graves' hyperthyroidism. Overall study: Hyperthyroidism was considered stable when no ophthalmopathy appeared within 18 months of follow-up. Study-level points and caveats: Blood contained most expanded thyroid clonotypes exceeding 0.001 frequency.

This CDR3 has 15 residues. Germline CDR1 and CDR2: KGHDR and SFDVKD. With 9 bases removed from V and 8 bases from J, the gap between germline ends came to 24 bases. Amplifying from RNA transcripts, the study obtained TCR beta CDR3 regions. HTBI primers were used in a first-round RT-PCR, which preceded a second-round multiplex PCR. TCRdb analysed the multiplex PCR reads with MiXCR anew, one entry per CDR3 protein. This sample has 1 million to 1.3 million distinct CDR3 sequences; roughly 35% occur once, and the top ten carry roughly 10%. A word on this clonotype: The antigen remains undetermined.

The sequenced sample was peripheral blood or thyroid tissue (not recorded which). V gene TRBV24-1 combines with J gene TRBJ1-2, with D maybe TRBD1 (5 bases). The sequence derives from an adult man with Graves' hyperthyroidism. DNA for the CDR3: TGTGCCACCCAGGAGGTTGGGGCCCTGAGATACGGCTACACCTTC. Translating gives CATQEVGALRYGYTF.